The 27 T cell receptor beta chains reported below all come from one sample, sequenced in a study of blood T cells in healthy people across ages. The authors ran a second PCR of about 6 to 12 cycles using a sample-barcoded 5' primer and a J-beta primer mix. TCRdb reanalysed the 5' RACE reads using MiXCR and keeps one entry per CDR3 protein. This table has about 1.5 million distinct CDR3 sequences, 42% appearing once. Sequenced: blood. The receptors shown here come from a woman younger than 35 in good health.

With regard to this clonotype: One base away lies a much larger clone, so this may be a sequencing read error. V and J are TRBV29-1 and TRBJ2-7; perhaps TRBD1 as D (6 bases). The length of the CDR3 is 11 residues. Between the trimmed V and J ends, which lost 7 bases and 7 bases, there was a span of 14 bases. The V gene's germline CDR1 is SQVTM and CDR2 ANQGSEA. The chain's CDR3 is CSGDTDNEQYF. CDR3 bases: TGCAGCGGGGACACCGACAATGAGCAGTACTTC.

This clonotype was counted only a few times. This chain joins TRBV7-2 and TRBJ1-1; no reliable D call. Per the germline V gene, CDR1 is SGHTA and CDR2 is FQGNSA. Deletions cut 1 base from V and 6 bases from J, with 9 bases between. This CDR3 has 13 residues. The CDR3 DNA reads TGTGCCAGCAGCTTAGTTTACGACGCTGAAGCTTTCTTT. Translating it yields CASSLVYDAEAFF.

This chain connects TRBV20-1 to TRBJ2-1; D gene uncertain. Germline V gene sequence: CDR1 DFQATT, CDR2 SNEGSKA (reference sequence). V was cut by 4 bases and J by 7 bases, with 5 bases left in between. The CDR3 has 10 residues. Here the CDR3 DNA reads TGCAGTGCTATTGAAAATGAGCAGTTCTTC. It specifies CSAIENEQFF.

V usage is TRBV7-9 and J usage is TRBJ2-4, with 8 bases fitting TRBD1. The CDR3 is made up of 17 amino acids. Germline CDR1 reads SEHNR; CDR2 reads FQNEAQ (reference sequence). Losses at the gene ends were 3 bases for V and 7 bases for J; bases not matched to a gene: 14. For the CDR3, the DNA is TGTGCCAGCAGCTTGATTCGGTCTCAGGGGGCGGGGAACATTCAGTACTTC. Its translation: CASSLIRSQGAGNIQYF.

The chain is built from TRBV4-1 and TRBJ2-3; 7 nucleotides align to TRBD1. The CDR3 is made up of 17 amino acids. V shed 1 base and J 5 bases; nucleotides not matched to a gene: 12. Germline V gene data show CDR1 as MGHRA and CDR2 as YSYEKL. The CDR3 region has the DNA TGCGCCAGCAGCCAAGTCCGGGACAGACCTCAGGGAGATACGCAGTATTTT. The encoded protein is CASSQVRDRPQGDTQYF.

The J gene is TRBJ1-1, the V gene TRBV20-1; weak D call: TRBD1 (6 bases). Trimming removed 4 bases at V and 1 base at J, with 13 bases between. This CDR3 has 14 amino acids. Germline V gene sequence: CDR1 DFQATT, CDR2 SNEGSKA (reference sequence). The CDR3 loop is CSAMKTGGNTEAFF. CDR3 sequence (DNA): TGCAGTGCTATGAAGACAGGAGGGAACACTGAAGCTTTCTTT.

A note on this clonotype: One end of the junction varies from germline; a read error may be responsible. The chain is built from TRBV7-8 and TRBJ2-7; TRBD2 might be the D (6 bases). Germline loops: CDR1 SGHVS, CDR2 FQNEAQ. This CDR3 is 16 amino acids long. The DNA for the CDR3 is TGTGCCAGCAGCCTAGCCCCCCGGACTACCACCTACGAGCAGTACTTC. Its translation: CASSLAPRTTTYEQYF.

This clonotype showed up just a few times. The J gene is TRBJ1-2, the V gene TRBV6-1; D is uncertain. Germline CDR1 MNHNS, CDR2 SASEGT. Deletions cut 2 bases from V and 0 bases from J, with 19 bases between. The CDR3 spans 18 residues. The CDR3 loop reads CASSERIMVNRANYGYTF. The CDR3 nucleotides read TGTGCCAGCAGTGAAAGGATTATGGTTAACAGAGCTAACTATGGCTACACCTTC.

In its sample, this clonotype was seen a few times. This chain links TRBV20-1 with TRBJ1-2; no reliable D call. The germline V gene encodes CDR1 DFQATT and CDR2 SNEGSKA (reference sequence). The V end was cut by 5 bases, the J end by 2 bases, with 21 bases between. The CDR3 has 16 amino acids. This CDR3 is CSALRGPRGGNYGYTF. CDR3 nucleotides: TGCAGTGCTTTAAGAGGCCCCCGGGGAGGGAACTATGGCTACACCTTC.

DNA for the CDR3: TGTGCCAGCAGTCCTGACAGGGTGCGAGGCTACACCTTC. Translated: CASSPDRVRGYTF. The rearrangement uses TRBV12-3 or TRBV12-4 and TRBJ1-2, with 7 bases identical to TRBD1. The CDR3 consists of 13 residues. Germline trimming cut 5 bases from V and 8 bases from J; bases unmatched to any gene: 8.

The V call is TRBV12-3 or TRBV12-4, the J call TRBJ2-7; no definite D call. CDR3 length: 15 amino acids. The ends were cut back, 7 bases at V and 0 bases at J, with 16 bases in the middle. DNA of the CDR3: TGTGCCAGCACTCCAGAATCCGGGCCCTCCTACGAGCAGTACTTC. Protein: CASTPESGPSYEQYF.

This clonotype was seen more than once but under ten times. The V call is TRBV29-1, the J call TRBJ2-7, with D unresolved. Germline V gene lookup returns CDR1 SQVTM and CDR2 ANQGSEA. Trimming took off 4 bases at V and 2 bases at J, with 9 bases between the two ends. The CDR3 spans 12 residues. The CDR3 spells CSVGRAAYEQYF. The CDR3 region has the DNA TGCAGCGTTGGGCGCGCAGCCTACGAGCAGTACTTC.

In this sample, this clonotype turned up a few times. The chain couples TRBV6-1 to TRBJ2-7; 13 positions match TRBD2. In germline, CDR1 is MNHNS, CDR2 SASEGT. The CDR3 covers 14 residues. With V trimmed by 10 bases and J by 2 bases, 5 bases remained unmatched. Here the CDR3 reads CATRTSGGTYEQYF. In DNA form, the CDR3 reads TGTGCCACCCGGACTAGCGGGGGCACCTACGAGCAGTACTTC.

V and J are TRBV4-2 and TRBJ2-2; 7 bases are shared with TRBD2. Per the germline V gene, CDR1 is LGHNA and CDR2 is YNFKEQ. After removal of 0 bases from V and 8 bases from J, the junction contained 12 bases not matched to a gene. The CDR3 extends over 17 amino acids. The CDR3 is CASSQDSMGGLFGELFF. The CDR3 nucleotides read TGTGCCAGCAGCCAAGATTCGATGGGAGGGCTTTTTGGGGAGCTGTTTTTT.

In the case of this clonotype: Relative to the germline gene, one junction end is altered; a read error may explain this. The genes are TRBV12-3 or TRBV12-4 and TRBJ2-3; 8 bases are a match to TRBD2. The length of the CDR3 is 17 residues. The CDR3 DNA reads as TGTGCCAGTCTTAGGGCACCGGGGGGGGGGAAAACAGATGCGCAGTATTTT. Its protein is CASLRAPGGGKTDAQYF.

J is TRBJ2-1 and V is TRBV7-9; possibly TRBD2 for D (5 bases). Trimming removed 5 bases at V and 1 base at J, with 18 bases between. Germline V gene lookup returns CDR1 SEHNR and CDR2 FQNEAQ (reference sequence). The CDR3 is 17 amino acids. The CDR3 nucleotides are TGTGCCAGCAGCCCTCTGGGGAGCGAAAGGTCCTACAATGAGCAGTTCTTC. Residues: CASSPLGSERSYNEQFF.

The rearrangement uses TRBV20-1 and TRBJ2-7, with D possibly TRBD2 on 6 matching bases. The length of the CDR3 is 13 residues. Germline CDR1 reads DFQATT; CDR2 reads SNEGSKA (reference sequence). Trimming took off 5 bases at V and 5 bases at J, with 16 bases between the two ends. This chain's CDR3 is CSASDQRRDEQYF. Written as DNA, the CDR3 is TGCAGTGCTTCGGACCAAAGGAGGGACGAGCAGTACTTC.

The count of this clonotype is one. The CDR3 DNA is TGCGCCAGCAGCTTCCGGGGAGATGGTGAAAAACTGTTTTTT. Encoded protein: CASSFRGDGEKLFF. The chain carries TRBV5-1 and TRBJ1-4; no firm D call. The ends were cut back, 2 bases at V and 7 bases at J, with 12 bases in the middle. The V gene's germline CDR1 is SGHRS and CDR2 YFSETQ. This CDR3 comprises 14 residues. The full variable domain, its missing parts supplied by reference TRBV5-1 and TRBJ1-4, is KAGVTQTPRYLIKTRGQQVTLSCSPISGHRSVSWYQQTPGQGLQFLFEYFSETQRNKGNFPGRFSGRQFSNSRSEMNVSTLELGDSALYLCASSFRGDGEKLFFGSGTQLSVL.

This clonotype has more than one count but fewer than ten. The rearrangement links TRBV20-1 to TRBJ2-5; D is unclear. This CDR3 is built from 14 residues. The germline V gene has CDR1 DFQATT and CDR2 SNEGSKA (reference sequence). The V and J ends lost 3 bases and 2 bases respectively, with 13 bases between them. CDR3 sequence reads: CSARPLGTQETQYF. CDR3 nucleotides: TGCAGTGCTAGGCCCCTTGGTACTCAAGAGACCCAGTACTTC.

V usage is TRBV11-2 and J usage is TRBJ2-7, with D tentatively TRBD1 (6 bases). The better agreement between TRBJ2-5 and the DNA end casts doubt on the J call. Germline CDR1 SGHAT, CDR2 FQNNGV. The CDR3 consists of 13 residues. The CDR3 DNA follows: TGTGCCAGCAGCTTAGCGCAGGGGCAGACCCAGTACTTC. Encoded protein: CASSLAQGQTQYF.

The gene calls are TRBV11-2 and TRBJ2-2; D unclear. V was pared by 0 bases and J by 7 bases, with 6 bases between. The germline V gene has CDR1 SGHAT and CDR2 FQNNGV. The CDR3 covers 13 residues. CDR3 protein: CASSLDENGELFF. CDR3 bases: TGTGCCAGCAGCTTAGATGAAAACGGGGAGCTGTTTTTT.

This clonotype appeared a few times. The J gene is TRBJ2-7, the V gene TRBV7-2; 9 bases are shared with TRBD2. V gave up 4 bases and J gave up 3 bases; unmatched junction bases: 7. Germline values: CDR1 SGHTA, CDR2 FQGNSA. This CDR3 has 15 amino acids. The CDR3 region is CASSSRIAGDYEQYF. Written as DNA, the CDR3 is TGTGCCAGCAGCTCTCGTATAGCGGGGGACTACGAGCAGTACTTC.

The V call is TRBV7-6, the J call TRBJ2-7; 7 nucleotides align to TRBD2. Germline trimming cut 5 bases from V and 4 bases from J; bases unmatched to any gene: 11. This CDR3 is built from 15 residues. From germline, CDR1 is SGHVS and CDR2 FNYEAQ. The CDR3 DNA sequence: TGTGCCAGCAGCCCAGCGGGGCTATCTAAATACGAGCAGTACTTC. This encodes CASSPAGLSKYEQYF.

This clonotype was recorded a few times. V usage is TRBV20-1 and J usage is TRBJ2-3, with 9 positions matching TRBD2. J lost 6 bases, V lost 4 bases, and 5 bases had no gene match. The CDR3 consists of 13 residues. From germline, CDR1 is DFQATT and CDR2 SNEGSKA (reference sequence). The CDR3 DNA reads TGCAGTGCTAATCCTAGCGGGGAGGATACGCAGTATTTT. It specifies CSANPSGEDTQYF.

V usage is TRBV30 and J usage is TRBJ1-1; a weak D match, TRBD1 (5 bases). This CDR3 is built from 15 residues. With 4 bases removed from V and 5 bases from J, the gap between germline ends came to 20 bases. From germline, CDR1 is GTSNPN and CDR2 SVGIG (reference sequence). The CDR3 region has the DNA TGTGCCTGGACGGGGGGATCTCAAATCCCAACTGAAGCTTTCTTT. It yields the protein CAWTGGSQIPTEAFF. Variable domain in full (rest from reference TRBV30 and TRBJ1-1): SQTIHQWPATLVQPVGSPLSLECTVEGTSNPNLYWYRQAAGRGLQLLFYSVGIGQISSEVPQNLSASRPQDRQFILSSKKLLLSDSGFYLCAWTGGSQIPTEAFFGQGTRLTVV.

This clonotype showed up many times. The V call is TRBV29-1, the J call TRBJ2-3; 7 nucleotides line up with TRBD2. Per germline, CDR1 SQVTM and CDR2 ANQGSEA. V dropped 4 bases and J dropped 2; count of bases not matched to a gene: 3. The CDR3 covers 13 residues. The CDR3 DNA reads TGCAGCGTTGCGGGGGGATACACAGATACGCAGTATTTT. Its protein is CSVAGGYTDTQYF.

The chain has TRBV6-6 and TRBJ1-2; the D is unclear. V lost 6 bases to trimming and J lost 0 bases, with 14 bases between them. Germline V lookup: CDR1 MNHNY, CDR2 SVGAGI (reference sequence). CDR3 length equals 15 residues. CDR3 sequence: CASSQSGGANYGYTF. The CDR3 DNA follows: TGTGCCAGCAGCCAGAGCGGAGGAGCTAACTATGGCTACACCTTC.